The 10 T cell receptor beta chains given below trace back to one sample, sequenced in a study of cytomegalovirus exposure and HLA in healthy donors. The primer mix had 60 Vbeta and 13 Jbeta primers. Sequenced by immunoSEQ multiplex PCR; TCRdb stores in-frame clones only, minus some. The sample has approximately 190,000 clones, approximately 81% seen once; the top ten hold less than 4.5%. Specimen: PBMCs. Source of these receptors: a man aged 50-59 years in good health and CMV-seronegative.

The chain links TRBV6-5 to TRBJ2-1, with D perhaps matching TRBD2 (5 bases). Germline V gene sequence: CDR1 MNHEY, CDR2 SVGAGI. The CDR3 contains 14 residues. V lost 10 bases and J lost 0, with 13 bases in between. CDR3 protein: CATGLLSSYNEQFF. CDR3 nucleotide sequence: TGTGCCACCGGACTTTTGAGCTCCTACAATGAGCAGTTCTTC.

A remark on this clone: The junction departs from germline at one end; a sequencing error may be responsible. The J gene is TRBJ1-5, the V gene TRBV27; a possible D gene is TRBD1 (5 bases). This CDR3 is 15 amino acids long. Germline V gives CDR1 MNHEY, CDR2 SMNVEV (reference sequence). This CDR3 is CASSLSRASNQLQHF. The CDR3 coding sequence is TGTGCCAGCAGTTTATCCAGGGCAAGCAATCAGCTCCAGCATTTT.

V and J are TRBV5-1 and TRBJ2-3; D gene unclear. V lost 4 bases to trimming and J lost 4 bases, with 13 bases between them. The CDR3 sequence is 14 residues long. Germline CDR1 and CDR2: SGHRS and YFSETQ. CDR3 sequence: CASSPSSVPDTQYF. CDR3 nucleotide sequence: TGCGCCAGCAGCCCCTCCTCGGTGCCAGATACGCAGTATTTT.

CDR3 DNA sequence: TGTGCCAGCAGTGCCGGACAGGACTATAATTCACCCCTCCACTTT. Encoded protein: CASSAGQDYNSPLHF. The chain links TRBV27 to TRBJ1-6; 7 nucleotides line up with TRBD1. The CDR3 is made up of 15 amino acids. The V and J ends lost 5 bases and 3 bases, in that order; junction bases with no gene match: 4. In germline, CDR1 is MNHEY, CDR2 SMNVEV (reference sequence).

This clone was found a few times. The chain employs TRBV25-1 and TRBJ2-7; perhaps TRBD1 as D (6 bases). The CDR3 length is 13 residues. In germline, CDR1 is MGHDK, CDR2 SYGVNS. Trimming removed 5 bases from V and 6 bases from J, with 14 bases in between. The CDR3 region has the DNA TGTGCCAGCAGTACCTTGGCAGGGGCCGAGCAGTACTTC. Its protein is CASSTLAGAEQYF.

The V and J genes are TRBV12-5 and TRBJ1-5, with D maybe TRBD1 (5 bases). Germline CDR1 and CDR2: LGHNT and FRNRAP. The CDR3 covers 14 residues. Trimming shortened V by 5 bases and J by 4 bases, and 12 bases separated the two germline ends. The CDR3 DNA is TGTGCTAGTGGTGAGGCGGGACGAAATCAGCCCCAGCATTTT. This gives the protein CASGEAGRNQPQHF.

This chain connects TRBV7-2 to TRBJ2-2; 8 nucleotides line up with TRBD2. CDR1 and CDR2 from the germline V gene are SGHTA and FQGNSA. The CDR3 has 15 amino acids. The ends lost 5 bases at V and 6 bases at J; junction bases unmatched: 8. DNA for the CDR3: TGTGCCAGCAGCCGTTACACTAGCGGAGCCGGGGAGCTGTTTTTT. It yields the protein CASSRYTSGAGELFF. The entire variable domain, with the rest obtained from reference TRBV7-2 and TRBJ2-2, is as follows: GAGVSQSPSNKVTEKGKDVELRCDPISGHTALYWYRQSLGQGLEFLIYFQGNSAPDKSGLPSDRFSAERTGGSVSTLTIQRTQQEDSAVYLCASSRYTSGAGELFFGEGSRLTVL.

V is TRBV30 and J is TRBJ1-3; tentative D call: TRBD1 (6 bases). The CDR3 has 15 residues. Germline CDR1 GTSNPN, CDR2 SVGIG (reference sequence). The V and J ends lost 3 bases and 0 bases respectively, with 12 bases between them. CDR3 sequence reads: CAWRPTGLSGNTIYF. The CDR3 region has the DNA TGTGCCTGGAGACCGACAGGACTCTCTGGAAACACCATATATTTT.

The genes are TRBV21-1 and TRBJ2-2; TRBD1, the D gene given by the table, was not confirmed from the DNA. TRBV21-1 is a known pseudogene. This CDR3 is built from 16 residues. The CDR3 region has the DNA TGTGCCAGCAGCAACAGACAGGACGCGAACACCGGGGAGCTGTTTTTT. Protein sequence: CASSNRQDANTGELFF.

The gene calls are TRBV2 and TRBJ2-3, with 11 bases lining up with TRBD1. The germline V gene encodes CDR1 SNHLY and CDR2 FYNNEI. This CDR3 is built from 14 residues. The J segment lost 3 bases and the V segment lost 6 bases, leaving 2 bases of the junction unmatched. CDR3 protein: CASRRDRGTDTQYF. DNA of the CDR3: TGTGCCAGCAGACGGGACAGGGGGACAGATACGCAGTATTTT.